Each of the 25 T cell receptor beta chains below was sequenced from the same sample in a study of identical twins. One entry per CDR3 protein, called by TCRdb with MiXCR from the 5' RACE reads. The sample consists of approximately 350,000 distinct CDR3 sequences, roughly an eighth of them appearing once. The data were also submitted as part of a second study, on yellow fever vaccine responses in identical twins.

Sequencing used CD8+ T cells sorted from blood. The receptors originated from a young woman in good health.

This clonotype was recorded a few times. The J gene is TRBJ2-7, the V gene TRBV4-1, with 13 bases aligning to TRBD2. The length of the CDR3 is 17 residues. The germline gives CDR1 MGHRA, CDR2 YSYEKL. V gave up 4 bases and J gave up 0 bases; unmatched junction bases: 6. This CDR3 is CASSLGTSGASSYEQYV. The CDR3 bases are TGCGCCAGCAGCCTTGGGACTAGCGGGGCTAGCTCCTACGAGCAGTACGTC.

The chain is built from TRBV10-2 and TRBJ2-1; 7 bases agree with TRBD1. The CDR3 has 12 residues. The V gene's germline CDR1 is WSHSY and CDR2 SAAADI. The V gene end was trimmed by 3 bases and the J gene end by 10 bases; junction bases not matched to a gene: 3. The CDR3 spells CASSEGGTEQFF. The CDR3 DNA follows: TGCGCCAGCAGTGAAGGGGGCACCGAGCAGTTCTTC.

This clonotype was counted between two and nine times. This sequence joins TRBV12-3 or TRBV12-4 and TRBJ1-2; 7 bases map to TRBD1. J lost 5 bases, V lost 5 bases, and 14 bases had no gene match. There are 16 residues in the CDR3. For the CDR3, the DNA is TGTGCCAGCAGTCTCCCGGGACAGAAATTTTGGTATGGCTACACCTTC. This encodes CASSLPGQKFWYGYTF.

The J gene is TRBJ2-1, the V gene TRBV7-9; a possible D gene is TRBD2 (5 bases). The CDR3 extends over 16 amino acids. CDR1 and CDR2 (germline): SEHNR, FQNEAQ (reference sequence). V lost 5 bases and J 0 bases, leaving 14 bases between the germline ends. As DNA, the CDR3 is TGTGCCAGCAGCAGGACCCCGGGAAACTCCTACAATGAGCAGTTCTTC. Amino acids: CASSRTPGNSYNEQFF.

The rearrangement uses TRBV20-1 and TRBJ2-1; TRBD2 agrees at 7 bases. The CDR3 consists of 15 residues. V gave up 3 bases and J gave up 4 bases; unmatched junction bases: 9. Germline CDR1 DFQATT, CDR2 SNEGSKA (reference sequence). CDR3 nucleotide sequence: TGCAGTGCTAGTGGCGGGAGTACGGGGTACAATGAGCAGTTCTTC. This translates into CSASGGSTGYNEQFF.

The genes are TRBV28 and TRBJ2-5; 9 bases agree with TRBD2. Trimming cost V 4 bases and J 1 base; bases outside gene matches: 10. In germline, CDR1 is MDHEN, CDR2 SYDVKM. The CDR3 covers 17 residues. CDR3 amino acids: CASSSLPRLAAQETQYF. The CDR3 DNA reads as TGTGCCAGCAGTTCTCTTCCCAGACTAGCGGCCCAAGAGACCCAGTACTTC.

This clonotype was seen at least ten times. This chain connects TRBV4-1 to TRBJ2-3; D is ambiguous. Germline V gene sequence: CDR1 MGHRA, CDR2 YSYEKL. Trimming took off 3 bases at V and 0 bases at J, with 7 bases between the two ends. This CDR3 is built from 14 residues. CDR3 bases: TGCGCCAGCAGCCATCTGACTAGCACAGATACGCAGTATTTT. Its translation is CASSHLTSTDTQYF.

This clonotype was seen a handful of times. CDR3 sequence: CASSLSHNYNEQFF. The CDR3, as DNA: TGTGCCAGCAGTTTAAGTCACAACTACAATGAGCAGTTCTTC. This chain links TRBV12-3 or TRBV12-4 with TRBJ2-1, with no clear D. Trimming stripped 2 bases from V and 3 bases from J, with 8 bases between. The CDR3 contains 14 residues.

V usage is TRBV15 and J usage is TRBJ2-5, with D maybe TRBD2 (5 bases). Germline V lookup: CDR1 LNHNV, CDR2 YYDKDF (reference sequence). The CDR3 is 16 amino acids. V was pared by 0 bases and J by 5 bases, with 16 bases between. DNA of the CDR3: TGTGCCACCAGCAGAGATGGCGGGCCAAAATGGGAGACCCAGTACTTC. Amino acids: CATSRDGGPKWETQYF.

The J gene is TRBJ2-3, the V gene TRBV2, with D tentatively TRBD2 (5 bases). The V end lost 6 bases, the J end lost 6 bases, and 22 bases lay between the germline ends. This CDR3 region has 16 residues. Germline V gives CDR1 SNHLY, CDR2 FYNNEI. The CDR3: CASSDYRGARGDTQYF. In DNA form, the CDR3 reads TGTGCCAGCAGCGACTATCGGGGTGCCCGCGGTGATACGCAGTATTTT.

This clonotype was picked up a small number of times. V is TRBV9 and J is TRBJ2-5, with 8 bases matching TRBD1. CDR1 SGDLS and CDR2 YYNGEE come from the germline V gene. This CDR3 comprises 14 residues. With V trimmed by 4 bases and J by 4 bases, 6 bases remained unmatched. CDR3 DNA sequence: TGTGCCAGCAGCCAGGCAGGGGGCGGAGAGACCCAGTACTTC. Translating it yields CASSQAGGGETQYF. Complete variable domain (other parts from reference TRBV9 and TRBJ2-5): DSGVTQTPKHLITATGQRVTLRCSPRSGDLSVYWYQQSLDQGLQFLIQYYNGEERAKGNILERFSAQQFPDLHSELNLSSLELGDSALYFCASSQAGGGETQYFGPGTRLLVL.

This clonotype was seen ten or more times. CDR3: CASSPKARGLNYGYTF. CDR3 DNA: TGTGCCAGCAGTCCAAAAGCGCGGGGCCTTAACTATGGCTACACCTTC. The chain is built from TRBV27 and TRBJ1-2; weak D call: TRBD1 (5 bases). V dropped 5 bases and J dropped 1 base, with 17 bases sitting between them. The CDR3 is 16 residues long. Germline V CDR1 and CDR2: MNHEY, SMNVEV (reference sequence).

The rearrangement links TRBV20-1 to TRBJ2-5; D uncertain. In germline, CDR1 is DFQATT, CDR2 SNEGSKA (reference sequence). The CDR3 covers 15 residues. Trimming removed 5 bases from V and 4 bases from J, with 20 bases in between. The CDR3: CSAHTRGEVGETQYF. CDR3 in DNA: TGCAGTGCTCACACTCGAGGAGAGGTGGGAGAGACCCAGTACTTC.

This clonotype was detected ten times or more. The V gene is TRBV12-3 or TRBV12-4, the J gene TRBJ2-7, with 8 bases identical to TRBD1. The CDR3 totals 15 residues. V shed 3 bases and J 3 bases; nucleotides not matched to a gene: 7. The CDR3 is CASSFGQGAGYEQYV. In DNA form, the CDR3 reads TGTGCCAGCAGTTTCGGGCAGGGGGCCGGCTACGAGCAGTACGTC.

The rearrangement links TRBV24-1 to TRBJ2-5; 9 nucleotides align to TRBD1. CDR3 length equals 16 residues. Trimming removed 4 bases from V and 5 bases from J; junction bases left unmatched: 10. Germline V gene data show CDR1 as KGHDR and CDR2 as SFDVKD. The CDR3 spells CATSETPGQGRETQYF. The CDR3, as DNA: TGTGCCACCAGTGAAACCCCGGGACAGGGTAGGGAGACCCAGTACTTC.

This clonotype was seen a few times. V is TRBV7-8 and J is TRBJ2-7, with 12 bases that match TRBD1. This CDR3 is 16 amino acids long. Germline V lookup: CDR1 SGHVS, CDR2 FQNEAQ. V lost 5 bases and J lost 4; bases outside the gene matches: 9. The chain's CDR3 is CASSRGSGQGAYEQYF. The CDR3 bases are TGTGCCAGCAGCAGGGGGTCGGGACAGGGGGCTTACGAGCAGTACTTC.

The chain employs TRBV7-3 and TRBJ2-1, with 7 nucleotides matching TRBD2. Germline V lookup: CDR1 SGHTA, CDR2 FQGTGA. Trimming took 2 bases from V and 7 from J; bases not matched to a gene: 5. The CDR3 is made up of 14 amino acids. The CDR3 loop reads CASSLAGDGNEQFF. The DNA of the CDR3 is TGTGCCAGCAGCTTAGCGGGAGATGGTAATGAGCAGTTCTTC.

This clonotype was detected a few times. The CDR3, as DNA: TGTGCCAGCAGTTACGGGACTTACTCCTACGAGCAGTACGTC. Protein product: CASSYGTYSYEQYV. The V gene is TRBV6-5, the J gene TRBJ2-7, with TRBD2 as a possible D gene (6 bases). Per germline, CDR1 MNHEY and CDR2 SVGAGI. The V end lost 2 bases, the J end lost 0 bases, and 8 bases lay between the germline ends. The CDR3 consists of 14 residues.

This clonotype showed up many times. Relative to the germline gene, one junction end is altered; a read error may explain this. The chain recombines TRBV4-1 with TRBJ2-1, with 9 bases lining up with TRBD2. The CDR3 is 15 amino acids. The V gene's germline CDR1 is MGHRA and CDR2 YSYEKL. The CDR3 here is CASSQETSGYNEQFF. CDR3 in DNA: TGTGCCAGCAGCCAAGAGACTAGCGGCTACAATGAGCAGTTCTTC.

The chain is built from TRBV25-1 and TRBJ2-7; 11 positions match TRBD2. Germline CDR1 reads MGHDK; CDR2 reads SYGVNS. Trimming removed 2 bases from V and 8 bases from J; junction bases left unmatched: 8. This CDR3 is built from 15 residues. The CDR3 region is CASSEVASGRIKQYF. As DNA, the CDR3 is TGTGCCAGCAGTGAAGTGGCTAGCGGGAGGATCAAGCAGTACTTC.

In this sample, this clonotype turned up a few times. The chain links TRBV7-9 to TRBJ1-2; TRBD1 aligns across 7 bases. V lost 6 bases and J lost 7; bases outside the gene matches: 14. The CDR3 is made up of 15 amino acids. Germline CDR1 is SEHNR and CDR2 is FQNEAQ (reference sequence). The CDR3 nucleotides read TGTGCCAGCAGTCATCCGGGACAGCCTACTAGTGGCTACACCTTC. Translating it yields CASSHPGQPTSGYTF.

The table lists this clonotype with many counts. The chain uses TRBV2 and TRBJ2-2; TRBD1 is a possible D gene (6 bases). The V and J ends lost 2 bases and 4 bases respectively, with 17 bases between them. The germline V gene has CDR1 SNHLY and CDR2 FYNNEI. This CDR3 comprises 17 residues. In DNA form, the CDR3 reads TGTGCCAGCAGTGAATTGGGGGCGTTGGGTAGCACCGGGGAGCTGTTTTTT. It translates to CASSELGALGSTGELFF.

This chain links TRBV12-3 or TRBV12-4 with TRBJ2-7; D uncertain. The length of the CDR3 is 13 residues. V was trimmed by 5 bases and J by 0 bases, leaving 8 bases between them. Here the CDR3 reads CASSHGRSYEQYF. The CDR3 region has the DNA TGTGCCAGCAGTCACGGCCGCTCCTACGAGCAGTACTTC.

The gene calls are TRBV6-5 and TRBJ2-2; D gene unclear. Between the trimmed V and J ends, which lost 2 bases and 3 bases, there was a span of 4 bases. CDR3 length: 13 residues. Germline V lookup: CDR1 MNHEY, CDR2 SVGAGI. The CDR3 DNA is TGTGCCAGCAGTTACACTGACACCGGGGAGCTGTTTTTT. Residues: CASSYTDTGELFF.

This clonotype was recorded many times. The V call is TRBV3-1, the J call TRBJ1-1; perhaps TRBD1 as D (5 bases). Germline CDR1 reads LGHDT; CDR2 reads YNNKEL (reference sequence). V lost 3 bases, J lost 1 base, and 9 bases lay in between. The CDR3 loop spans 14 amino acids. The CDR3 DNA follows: TGTGCCAGCAGCCAGGGACGGAGGAACACTGAAGCTTTCTTT. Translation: CASSQGRRNTEAFF.